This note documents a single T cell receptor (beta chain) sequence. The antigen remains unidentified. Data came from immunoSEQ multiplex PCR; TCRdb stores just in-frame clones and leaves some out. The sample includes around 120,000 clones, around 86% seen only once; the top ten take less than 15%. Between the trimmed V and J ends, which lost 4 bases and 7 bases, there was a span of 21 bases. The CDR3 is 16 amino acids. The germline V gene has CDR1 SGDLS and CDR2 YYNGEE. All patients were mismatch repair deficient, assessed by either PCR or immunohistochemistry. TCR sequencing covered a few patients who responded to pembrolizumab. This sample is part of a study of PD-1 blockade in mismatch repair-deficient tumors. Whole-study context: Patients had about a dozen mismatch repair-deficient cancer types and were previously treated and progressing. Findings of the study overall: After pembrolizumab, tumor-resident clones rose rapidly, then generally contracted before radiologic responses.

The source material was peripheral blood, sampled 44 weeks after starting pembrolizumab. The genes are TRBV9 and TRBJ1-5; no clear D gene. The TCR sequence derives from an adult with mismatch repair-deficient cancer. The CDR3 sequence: CASSNRPVGSHQPQHF. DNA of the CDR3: TGTGCCAGCAGCAACCGCCCTGTGGGGTCCCACCAGCCCCAGCATTTT.